These 9 T cell receptor beta chains were all obtained from the same sample, sequenced in a study of CD8+CD57+ T cells in acquired aplastic anemia. Researchers used genomic DNA as the template to profile TCR beta VDJ and CDR3. TCRdb fed the reads into MiXCR, producing one record per CDR3 protein. The sample yields some 68,000 distinct CDR3 sequences, roughly half seen once. Sequenced material: sorted CD4+, CD8+, or CD8+CD57+ T cells (not recorded which) from PBMCs. These receptors were collected from a human donor in good health, serving as a control.

This clonotype appeared a single time. The chain carries TRBV7-9 and TRBJ1-6, with 7 bases that match TRBD1. The CDR3 loop spans 15 amino acids. The V and J ends lost 5 bases and 6 bases, in that order; junction bases with no gene match: 7. Germline V gene sequence: CDR1 SEHNR, CDR2 FQNEAQ (reference sequence). CDR3 region: CASSRGEGANSPLHF. CDR3 coding DNA: TGTGCCAGCAGCCGTGGTGAGGGGGCTAATTCACCCCTCCACTTT.

This clonotype was recorded many times. This chain joins TRBV12-3 or TRBV12-4 and TRBJ1-3; no clear D. The CDR3 is made up of 16 amino acids. The germline V and J ends were trimmed by 3 bases and 2 bases, with 14 bases remaining between them. Here the CDR3 reads CASSFLPSLTGNTIYF. CDR3 bases: TGTGCCAGCAGTTTTCTTCCCAGCTTAACTGGAAACACCATATATTTT.

To note about this clonotype: A much larger clonotype is one base distant, so this may be a read error. The conserved phenylalanine or tryptophan is not found at the CDR3 terminus, so this likely reflects a read error. This chain joins TRBV6-1 and TRBJ2-7; D unclear. The CDR3 extends over 11 amino acids. Germline assignment: CDR1 MNHNS and CDR2 SASEGT. Trimming stripped 1 base from V and 5 bases from J, with 3 bases between. CDR3 region: CASSEGHEQYL. The DNA of the CDR3 is TGTGCCAGCAGTGAAGGACACGAGCAGTACCTC.

The sample holds a few counts of this clonotype. V usage is TRBV13 and J usage is TRBJ2-7; TRBD2 aligns across 11 bases. The V segment lost 0 bases and the J segment 5 bases; nucleotides outside the gene matches: 3. Germline assignment: CDR1 PRHDT and CDR2 FYEKMQ (reference sequence). CDR3 length equals 15 residues. CDR3 DNA sequence: TGTGCCAGCAGCTTAGGTCTAGCGGGAGGTGACGAGCAGTACTTC. Protein sequence: CASSLGLAGGDEQYF.

This clonotype was seen just once. A much larger clone lies one base from this, so it may be a read error. The chain has TRBV10-2 and TRBJ1-1; D uncertain. The CDR3 has 14 residues. Germline V CDR1 and CDR2: WSHSY, SAAADI. DNA for the CDR3: TGCGCCAGCATTGTCGAAGTTGGGAACACTGAAGCTCTCTTT. It codes for CASIVEVGNTEALF.

This clonotype turned up a few times. The CDR3 sequence is CATSDTYEQFF. CDR3 nucleotides: TGTGCCACCAGTGATACGTATGAGCAGTTCTTC. This chain uses TRBV24-1 with TRBJ2-1; D is unclear. V was shortened by 3 bases and J by 8 bases, with 4 bases between the two germline ends. The germline V gene has CDR1 KGHDR and CDR2 SFDVKD. The CDR3 is 11 amino acids.

This chain connects TRBV20-1 to TRBJ2-3; perhaps TRBD2 as D (6 bases). CDR3 length: 13 residues. Germline CDR1 and CDR2: DFQATT and SNEGSKA (reference sequence). Here the CDR3 DNA reads TGCAGACCCGAGGCCAGGGAGGAAGATACGCAGTATTTT. It codes for CRPEAREEDTQYF.

The chain employs TRBV10-2 and TRBJ1-2; perhaps TRBD1 as D (6 bases). The germline V gene encodes CDR1 WSHSY and CDR2 SAAADI. Trimming took off 1 base at V and 6 bases at J, with 12 bases between the two ends. This CDR3 is built from 14 residues. Here the CDR3 reads CASSEFVGGDGYTF. CDR3 bases: TGCGCCAGCAGTGAGTTCGTAGGGGGAGATGGCTACACCTTC.

The chain employs TRBV7-9 and TRBJ2-5; 9 bases fit TRBD2. The CDR3 is 15 residues long. Per germline, CDR1 SEHNR and CDR2 FQNEAQ (reference sequence). V gave up 3 bases and J gave up 2 bases; unmatched junction bases: 4. The CDR3 is CASSFLAGVQETQYF. CDR3 sequence (DNA): TGTGCCAGCAGCTTCTTAGCGGGGGTGCAAGAGACCCAGTACTTC.